Below, 2 T cell receptor beta chains from the same sample are listed, as sequenced in a study of blood T cell repertoires in COVID-19. The repertoire was sequenced with immunoSEQ multiplex PCR; TCRdb's copy has only in-frame clones and lacks some. Among 250,000 or so clones, about 91% were seen once, and the ten largest hold approximately 3%. The sample consisted of PBMCs or T cells enriched from blood (not recorded which). These receptors were taken from a man in his forties who had been exposed to COVID-19.

The chain combines TRBV7-2 with TRBJ2-3, with D possibly being TRBD2 (6 bases). The CDR3 is made up of 16 amino acids. V lost 4 bases, J lost 0 bases, and 14 bases lay in between. Germline assignment: CDR1 SGHTA and CDR2 FQGNSA. CDR3 protein: CASSYLAPASTDTQYF. CDR3 in DNA: TGTGCCAGCAGCTACCTAGCGCCAGCTAGCACAGATACGCAGTATTTT.

The rearrangement links TRBV27 to TRBJ1-5; TRBD1 might be the D (5 bases). This CDR3 is 13 amino acids long. CDR1 MNHEY and CDR2 SMNVEV come from the germline V gene (reference sequence). The germline V and J ends were trimmed by 3 bases and 6 bases, with 9 bases remaining between them. The CDR3, as DNA: TGTGCCAGCAGTTTTCATACAGGTCAGCCCCAGCATTTT. Translation gives CASSFHTGQPQHF.